This T cell receptor beta chain is from a study of cytomegalovirus exposure and HLA in healthy donors. General study findings and limits: As a later analysis revealed, the rate of TCR association differed by HLA locus, with DRB1 most and HLA-C fewest. When the data were analyzed later, several of the most significant clusters appeared to be linked to common viral pathogens.

13 Jbeta primers and 60 Vbeta primers were used for the PCR. Libraries were prepared by immunoSEQ multiplex PCR; TCRdb keeps only in-frame clonotypes and omits some of them. Counted here are approximately 100,000 clones, around two thirds occurring once; the ten biggest clones make up 3.8%. This CDR3 is 12 amino acids long. The V end lost 3 bases, the J end lost 5 bases, and 10 bases lay between the germline ends. Germline CDR1 SQVTM, CDR2 ANQGSEA. Comments on this clone: Its cognate antigen is unknown.

The gene calls are TRBV29-1 and TRBJ1-1; possibly TRBD1 for D (6 bases). Sequencing was performed on PBMCs. This TCR was sampled from a man in his thirties or forties in good health and CMV-seropositive. CDR3 sequence: CSVEGTKTEAFF. The CDR3 DNA sequence: TGCAGCGTTGAGGGGACAAAAACTGAAGCTTTCTTT.